Following are 30 T cell receptor beta chains from one sample sequenced in a study of early stage breast cancer tumors (dated by TCRdb to 2016 to 2017). Libraries came from the immunoSEQ multiplex PCR assay. This is the immuneACCESS table as TCRdb keeps it, with only in-frame sequences that have V and J called. A part of the clones is gone; compared with another copy, unresolved V genes explain less than half, and the rest is unexplained. The sample contains thousands of clones, approximately 80% of them found a single time. The ten biggest clones cover 8.5% of the sample. Input material: normal breast tissue next to the tumor. The receptors shown here come from a person between 55 and 69 years old with breast cancer.

Only one count was recorded for this clone. The chain recombines TRBV9 with TRBJ2-7; a weak D match, TRBD2 (6 bases). The CDR3 consists of 14 residues. Germline CDR1 and CDR2: SGDLS and YYNGEE. V was pared by 1 base and J by 6 bases, with 14 bases between. Written as DNA, the CDR3 is TGTGCCAGCAGCGTAAGTCCAAGGGGAGGCGAGCAGTACTTC. This codes for CASSVSPRGGEQYF. The whole variable domain, remainder taken from reference TRBV9 and TRBJ2-7, is DSGVTQTPKHLITATGQRVTLRCSPRSGDLSVYWYQQSLDQGLQFLIQYYNGEERAKGNILERFSAQQFPDLHSELNLSSLELGDSALYFCASSVSPRGGEQYFGPGTRLTVT.

The chain links TRBV7-2 to TRBJ2-7; D unresolved. The CDR3 has 13 residues. Germline assignment: CDR1 SGHTA and CDR2 FQGNSA. V lost 1 base to trimming and J lost 12 bases, with 16 bases between them. The CDR3 sequence is CASSLGGSGNWYF. The CDR3 nucleotides are TGTGCCAGCAGCTTAGGGGGATCTGGTAACTGGTACTTC.

The chain carries TRBV29-1 and TRBJ2-2; D is unresolved. From germline, CDR1 is SQVTM and CDR2 ANQGSEA. The CDR3 consists of 13 residues. Trimming pared 4 bases from V and 4 bases from J, leaving 10 bases between. The CDR3 reads CSVGYGPTGELFF. The CDR3 DNA sequence: TGCAGCGTTGGTTACGGTCCCACCGGGGAGCTGTTTTTT.

The chain is built from TRBV7-2 and TRBJ2-7; 11 nucleotides match TRBD2. Germline V lookup: CDR1 SGHTA, CDR2 FQGNSA. With V trimmed by 3 bases and J by 6 bases, 7 bases remained unmatched. The CDR3 has 15 residues. This CDR3 is CASSFFSGGAPEQYF. For the CDR3, the DNA is TGTGCCAGCAGCTTTTTTAGCGGGGGGGCCCCCGAGCAGTACTTC.

The gene calls are TRBV7-3 and TRBJ2-2; a weak D match, TRBD2 (5 bases). The CDR3 contains 14 residues. Per germline, CDR1 SGHTA and CDR2 FQGTGA. V lost 3 bases to trimming and J lost 2 bases, with 7 bases between them. In DNA form, the CDR3 reads TGTGCCAGCAGCTTCGGGGTCAACACCGGGGAGCTGTTTTTT. It yields the protein CASSFGVNTGELFF.

The rearrangement links TRBV6-5 to TRBJ1-2; D is unresolved. The V gene lost 0 bases and the J gene lost 6 bases, with 11 bases spanning the gap. The CDR3 has 14 amino acids. Per germline, CDR1 MNHEY and CDR2 SVGAGI. The CDR3, as DNA: TGTGCCAGCAGTTACTCCTTGGGCAGCAATGGCTACACCTTC. Translating gives CASSYSLGSNGYTF.

V is TRBV7-8 and J is TRBJ2-1; TRBD2 matches at 12 bases. Unmatched junction bases numbered 6, after V lost 5 bases and J lost 4 bases. This CDR3 is 16 amino acids long. CDR1 is SGHVS, CDR2 FQNEAQ, per germline. CDR3 protein: CASSLRTSGDYNEQFF. CDR3 coding DNA: TGTGCCAGCAGCCTTAGGACTAGCGGGGATTACAATGAGCAGTTCTTC.

DNA for the CDR3: TGTGCCAGCAGCCCCCGATTAGCGGTCTACAATGAGCAGTTCTTC. Translating gives CASSPRLAVYNEQFF. V and J are TRBV11-3 and TRBJ2-1, with D tentatively TRBD2 (6 bases). The length of the CDR3 is 15 residues. CDR1 is SGHNT, CDR2 YENEEA, per germline. Trimming pared 5 bases from V and 3 bases from J, leaving 14 bases between.

The DNA of the CDR3 is TGTGCCAGTACCTCGGGACAGCCAGTATACGAGCAGTACTTC. Translation gives CASTSGQPVYEQYF. The genes are TRBV19 and TRBJ2-7, with 7 nucleotides matching TRBD1. The CDR3 runs 14 residues. The trim removed 7 bases at V and 4 bases at J, leaving 10 bases unmatched. CDR1 and CDR2 (germline): LNHDA, SQIVND (reference sequence).

The chain links TRBV2 to TRBJ2-1; TRBD2 agrees at 8 bases. The CDR3 length is 14 residues. The J segment lost 2 bases and the V segment lost 7 bases, leaving 4 bases of the junction unmatched. Germline CDR1 reads SNHLY; CDR2 reads FYNNEI. In nucleotides, the CDR3 is TGTGCCAGCATGCCGGGACTAGCCTACAATGAGCAGTTCTTC. Its translation is CASMPGLAYNEQFF.

The chain links TRBV7-2 to TRBJ1-5; D uncertain. Trimming left V 0 bases short and J 4 bases short, with 4 bases between. Germline V gene data show CDR1 as SGHTA and CDR2 as FQGNSA. The length of the CDR3 is 13 residues. For the CDR3, the DNA is TGTGCCAGCAGCTTAGCACGAAATCAGCCCCAGCATTTT. It codes for CASSLARNQPQHF.

This clone occurred once. This chain connects TRBV30 to TRBJ2-3, with 7 bases aligning to TRBD2. Trimming cost V 2 bases and J 4 bases; bases outside gene matches: 3. The CDR3 covers 13 residues. Germline V gene sequence: CDR1 GTSNPN, CDR2 SVGIG (reference sequence). In DNA, the CDR3 is TGTGCCTGGAGTCGGGGGGTCCCAGATACGCAGTATTTT. Translation gives CAWSRGVPDTQYF.

The chain couples TRBV4-2 to TRBJ2-2; no clear D gene. CDR3 length: 17 amino acids. V dropped 1 base and J dropped 0 bases, with 12 bases sitting between them. Germline values: CDR1 LGHNA, CDR2 YNFKEQ. The CDR3 spells CASSQAVTASNTGELFF. The CDR3 region has the DNA TGTGCCAGCAGCCAAGCCGTAACGGCGTCGAACACCGGGGAGCTGTTTTTT.

In this sample, this clone turned up once. The rearrangement joins TRBV2 to TRBJ1-1, with D maybe TRBD1 (5 bases). The CDR3 length is 14 residues. V was pared by 6 bases and J by 1 base, with 12 bases between. The germline V gene encodes CDR1 SNHLY and CDR2 FYNNEI. CDR3 nucleotides: TGTGCCAGCAGAACCGGGACGGAGAACACTGAAGCTTTCTTT. Its protein product is CASRTGTENTEAFF.

V usage is TRBV19 and J usage is TRBJ1-1; D is unclear. The CDR3 totals 16 residues. Germline V gene data show CDR1 as LNHDA and CDR2 as SQIVND (reference sequence). Between the trimmed V and J ends, which lost 10 bases and 1 base, there was a span of 22 bases. This CDR3 is CATRDAVRWANTEAFF. CDR3 nucleotide sequence: TGTGCCACCCGAGACGCAGTTCGTTGGGCGAACACTGAAGCTTTCTTT.

The chain is built from TRBV11-2 and TRBJ1-1; no clear D. V gave up 1 base and J gave up 1 base, with 10 bases separating them. Germline lookup yields CDR1 SGHAT and CDR2 FQNNGV. CDR3 size: 15 residues. The CDR3 nucleotides are TGTGCCAGCAGCTTAGCGGGGAGTCGGAACACTGAAGCTTTCTTT. This translates into CASSLAGSRNTEAFF.

The chain has TRBV25-1 and TRBJ2-7; D may be TRBD2 (6 bases). The germline V gene has CDR1 MGHDK and CDR2 SYGVNS. This CDR3 has 12 amino acids. With 5 bases removed from V and 4 bases from J, the gap between germline ends came to 9 bases. As DNA, the CDR3 is TGTGCCAGCAGTTTCGGGGGTTACGAGCAGTACTTC. Its protein is CASSFGGYEQYF.

The rearrangement joins TRBV6-4 to TRBJ2-3; 10 bases match TRBD2. The V gene's germline CDR1 is MRHNA and CDR2 SNTAGT. V shed 3 bases, J shed 6 bases, and the junction held 3 bases outside the gene matches. The CDR3 extends over 14 amino acids. The CDR3 spells CASSETSGTDTQYF. The CDR3 DNA follows: TGTGCCAGCAGTGAAACTAGCGGGACGGATACGCAGTATTTT.

CDR3 coding DNA: TGTGCCACCAGCAGAGATCGTCCAGTATCCTACGAGCAGTACTTC. Residues: CATSRDRPVSYEQYF. V is TRBV15 and J is TRBJ2-7; D remains unclear. The CDR3 is made up of 15 amino acids. Germline loops: CDR1 LNHNV, CDR2 YYDKDF (reference sequence). Trimming stripped 0 bases from V and 1 base from J, with 10 bases between.

J is TRBJ1-2 and V is TRBV6-1, with D hard to call. V was trimmed by 7 bases and J by 0 bases, leaving 12 bases between them. CDR3 size: 14 residues. CDR1 is MNHNS, CDR2 SASEGT, per germline. The CDR3 region is CASNPGPSNYGYTF. As DNA, the CDR3 is TGTGCCAGCAATCCAGGACCTTCTAACTATGGCTACACCTTC.

The gene calls are TRBV7-9 and TRBJ2-1; the D gene is possibly TRBD2 (5 bases). Trimming removed 5 bases from V and 3 bases from J, with 17 bases in between. Germline-derived CDR1 and CDR2 are SEHNR and FQNEAQ (reference sequence). The CDR3 consists of 16 residues. The CDR3 region is CASSPPDGIFYNEQFF. The CDR3 DNA sequence: TGTGCCAGCAGCCCGCCCGACGGGATCTTCTACAATGAGCAGTTCTTC. The whole variable domain, remainder taken from reference TRBV7-9 and TRBJ2-1, is DTGVSQNPRHKITKRGQNVTFRCDPISEHNRLYWYRQTLGQGPEFLTYFQNEAQLEKSRLLSDRFSAERPKGSFSTLEIQRTEQGDSAMYLCASSPPDGIFYNEQFFGPGTRLTVL.

The rearrangement joins TRBV7-2 to TRBJ1-5; 8 bases line up with TRBD1. The ends lost 3 bases at V and 4 bases at J; junction bases unmatched: 5. CDR3 length: 15 amino acids. The germline V gene has CDR1 SGHTA and CDR2 FQGNSA. CDR3 residues: CASSFDRGFNQPQHF. The CDR3 DNA reads TGTGCCAGCAGCTTCGACAGGGGATTTAATCAGCCCCAGCATTTT.

J is TRBJ1-5 and V is TRBV7-2, with D possibly matching TRBD1 (5 bases). Germline-derived CDR1 and CDR2 are SGHTA and FQGNSA. V was shortened by 4 bases and J by 9 bases, with 13 bases between the two germline ends. This CDR3 is built from 13 residues. CDR3 sequence reads: CASSSRGDRPQHF. CDR3 nucleotides: TGTGCCAGCAGCTCCCGGGGGGATCGGCCCCAGCATTTT.

This clone was recorded once. J is TRBJ2-3 and V is TRBV28; a possible D gene is TRBD1 (6 bases). The CDR3 spans 15 residues. Trimming stripped 0 bases from V and 4 bases from J, with 11 bases between. CDR1 is MDHEN, CDR2 SYDVKM, per germline. The CDR3 bases are TGTGCCAGCAGTTTATGGGGGGACACAGCAGATACGCAGTATTTT. This sequence encodes CASSLWGDTADTQYF.

This chain links TRBV7-9 with TRBJ1-5; no clear D gene. This CDR3 has 13 amino acids. Germline values: CDR1 SEHNR, CDR2 FQNEAQ (reference sequence). Trimming cost V 2 bases and J 7 bases, with 9 bases left between them. The CDR3 coding sequence is TGTGCCAGCAGCTTAAGAAAAGGGCAGCCCCAGCATTTT. Its protein is CASSLRKGQPQHF.

This clone has a single count. The rearrangement links TRBV7-9 to TRBJ2-2; 8 bases line up with TRBD1. The CDR3 is made up of 14 amino acids. Germline V lookup: CDR1 SEHNR, CDR2 FQNEAQ (reference sequence). J lost 5 bases, V lost 7 bases, and 6 bases had no gene match. DNA for the CDR3: TGTGCCAGCATTCGGACAGGGTGGACCGGGGAGCTGTTTTTT. It specifies CASIRTGWTGELFF.

This clone has a single count. The chain joins TRBV11-3 to TRBJ2-1, with 7 bases that match TRBD2. This CDR3 has 14 residues. From germline, CDR1 is SGHNT and CDR2 YENEEA. V lost 1 base to trimming and J lost 8 bases; unmatched junction nucleotides: 5. CDR3 nucleotide sequence: TGTGCCAGCAGCTTAGGGGCAGGGAGGGATGAGCAGTTCTTC. The encoded protein is CASSLGAGRDEQFF.

The chain employs TRBV15 and TRBJ2-7; perhaps D is TRBD1 or TRBD2 (6 bases each). The CDR3 sequence is 16 residues long. V was shortened by 0 bases and J by 4 bases, with 16 bases between the two germline ends. Germline assignment: CDR1 LNHNV and CDR2 YYDKDF (reference sequence). This CDR3 is CATSRDRGGGYYEQYF. The CDR3 DNA is TGTGCCACCAGCAGAGATAGAGGAGGGGGGTATTACGAGCAGTACTTC.

This clone is medium-sized in the sample. V and J are TRBV2 and TRBJ2-7; D gene ambiguous. Germline CDR1 is SNHLY and CDR2 is FYNNEI. This CDR3 is built from 12 residues. Trimming pared 5 bases from V and 3 bases from J, leaving 8 bases between. The CDR3 coding sequence is TGTGCCAGCAGTCCGGCCCTCTACGAGCAGTACTTC. Translated, it gives CASSPALYEQYF.

The rearrangement joins TRBV19 to TRBJ1-1, with TRBD1 identical over 7 bases. This CDR3 is built from 16 residues. Trimming at V came to 5 bases and at J to 5 bases, leaving 14 bases not matched to a gene. In germline, CDR1 is LNHDA, CDR2 SQIVND (reference sequence). The CDR3 protein is CASSFTGVGKGTEAFF. The CDR3 DNA follows: TGTGCCAGTAGTTTCACAGGGGTAGGAAAGGGTACTGAAGCTTTCTTT.